Shown below are 24 T cell receptor beta chains from a single sample sequenced in a study of blood T cell repertoires in COVID-19. Clones were sequenced by immunoSEQ multiplex PCR, and TCRdb holds only the in-frame ones, with some missing. The sample contains under 450,000 clones, about nine tenths of which appear only once. The sequenced material came from peripheral blood. The source is a woman between 45 and 60 years old with COVID-19, enrolled during active disease.

CDR3 nucleotide sequence: TGTGCCAGCAGCGTAGACTTTGCAACTAATGAAAAACTGTTTTTT. Protein sequence: CASSVDFATNEKLFF. V and J are TRBV9 and TRBJ1-4, with D uncertain. V lost 0 bases and J lost 0, with 6 bases in between. This CDR3 contains 15 residues. From germline, CDR1 is SGDLS and CDR2 YYNGEE.

This chain uses TRBV7-2 with TRBJ2-5; 10 positions match TRBD1. Germline CDR1 is SGHTA and CDR2 is FQGNSA. This CDR3 contains 18 residues. The V gene end was trimmed by 3 bases and the J gene end by 4 bases; junction bases not matched to a gene: 14. The CDR3 DNA reads as TGTGCCAGCAGCTTTCATTACGGGGACAGGGGCTCCCCAGAGACCCAGTACTTC. Translation: CASSFHYGDRGSPETQYF.

Only a few counts were recorded for this clone. The rearrangement joins TRBV30 to TRBJ1-1; D may be TRBD1 (6 bases). In germline, CDR1 is GTSNPN, CDR2 SVGIG (reference sequence). This CDR3 region has 12 residues. The V end was cut by 0 bases, the J end by 10 bases, with 12 bases between. The CDR3 nucleotides read TGTGCCTGGAGTGTCCCACAGGGTCTAGCTTTCTTT. It encodes CAWSVPQGLAFF.

J is TRBJ2-7 and V is TRBV11-2; a weak D match, TRBD2 (6 bases). The germline gives CDR1 SGHAT, CDR2 FQNNGV. The V and J ends lost 2 bases and 2 bases respectively, with 13 bases between them. This CDR3 spans 15 amino acids. CDR3 protein: CASSLLAGTTYEQYF. The CDR3 nucleotides are TGTGCCAGCAGCTTATTGGCGGGAACTACCTACGAGCAGTACTTC.

This clone was recorded only once. The chain joins TRBV9 to TRBJ1-1; D unclear. This CDR3 region has 14 residues. V lost 0 bases and J 4 bases, leaving 10 bases between the germline ends. Germline CDR1 and CDR2: SGDLS and YYNGEE. The CDR3 loop reads CASSVEEMSTEAFF. The CDR3 nucleotides are TGTGCCAGCAGCGTAGAGGAGATGAGCACTGAAGCTTTCTTT. Together with reference TRBV9 and TRBJ1-1, the CDR3 gives the full variable domain: DSGVTQTPKHLITATGQRVTLRCSPRSGDLSVYWYQQSLDQGLQFLIQYYNGEERAKGNILERFSAQQFPDLHSELNLSSLELGDSALYFCASSVEEMSTEAFFGQGTRLTVV.

The J gene is TRBJ1-3, the V gene TRBV29-1; TRBD1 matches at 7 bases. CDR1 and CDR2 (germline): SQVTM, ANQGSEA. The CDR3 is 13 amino acids. The V and J ends lost 4 bases and 3 bases, in that order; junction bases with no gene match: 3. The CDR3 here is CSVGQGDGNTIYF. The CDR3 DNA sequence: TGCAGCGTTGGACAGGGAGATGGAAACACCATATATTTT.

The chain combines TRBV29-1 with TRBJ2-2; maybe TRBD2 (5 bases). The ends were cut back, 6 bases at V and 1 base at J, with 6 bases in the middle. CDR1 is SQVTM and CDR2 is ANQGSEA in the germline V gene. The CDR3 totals 12 residues. The CDR3 spells CSVRGNTGELFF. CDR3 DNA sequence: TGCAGCGTCCGGGGGAACACCGGGGAGCTGTTTTTT.

This chain links TRBV2 with TRBJ1-3; TRBD1 agrees at 7 bases. Trimming cost V 5 bases and J 0 bases; bases outside gene matches: 7. This CDR3 spans 16 amino acids. The germline V gene encodes CDR1 SNHLY and CDR2 FYNNEI. For the CDR3, the DNA is TGTGCCAGCAGTAAATACACAGGGGCCTCTGGAAACACCATATATTTT. Translated, it gives CASSKYTGASGNTIYF.

The chain recombines TRBV5-6 with TRBJ1-3; TRBD1 might be the D (6 bases). The CDR3 spans 14 residues. CDR1 SGHDT and CDR2 YYEEEE come from the germline V gene. V was clipped by 4 bases and J by 2 bases, with 10 bases between them. This chain's CDR3 is CASSPGGPGNTIYF. The CDR3 DNA reads TGTGCCAGCAGCCCTGGGGGCCCTGGAAACACCATATATTTT.

This clone was seen only once. The V gene is TRBV7-9, the J gene TRBJ1-2; 7 nucleotides align to TRBD1. Germline lookup yields CDR1 SEHNR and CDR2 FQNEAQ (reference sequence). CDR3 length: 15 amino acids. The junction had 10 bases not matched to a gene; V was cut back by 1 base and J by 8 bases. The CDR3 region is CASSLGIDRVEGYTF. As DNA, the CDR3 is TGTGCCAGCAGCTTAGGTATAGACAGGGTGGAAGGCTACACCTTC.

J is TRBJ2-3 and V is TRBV5-1, with 13 bases aligning to TRBD2. V was clipped by 0 bases and J by 7 bases; unmatched bases: 11. The CDR3 length is 18 residues. Germline CDR1 SGHRS, CDR2 YFSETQ. The CDR3 coding sequence is TGCGCCAGCAGCTTGGCCCTAACGACTAGCGGGGGGAGTTATACGCAGTATTTT. Its translation is CASSLALTTSGGSYTQYF.

V and J are TRBV11-2 and TRBJ1-1; 12 bases agree with TRBD1. This CDR3 contains 14 residues. The V gene end was trimmed by 4 bases and the J gene end by 9 bases; junction bases not matched to a gene: 6. Germline V gives CDR1 SGHAT, CDR2 FQNNGV. For the CDR3, the DNA is TGTGCCAGCAGCTCGATCCGGGACAGGGGGCAAGCTTTCTTT. This translates into CASSSIRDRGQAFF.

This clone was found once. The genes are TRBV4-2 and TRBJ1-2; tentative D call: TRBD1 (6 bases). The CDR3 length is 15 residues. The V gene lost 0 bases and the J gene lost 3 bases, with 11 bases spanning the gap. The germline CDR1 and CDR2 sequences are LGHNA and YNFKEQ. CDR3 coding DNA: TGTGCCAGCAGCCAAGATACAGGGATAGACTATGGCTACACCTTC. Amino acid sequence: CASSQDTGIDYGYTF.

This clone was counted a single time. The J gene is TRBJ2-5, the V gene TRBV29-1; TRBD1 aligns across 10 bases. Germline trimming cut 6 bases from V and 1 base from J; bases unmatched to any gene: 2. Germline CDR1 and CDR2: SQVTM and ANQGSEA. The CDR3 length is 13 residues. The CDR3 region is CSVRTGGQETQYF. The CDR3, as DNA: TGCAGCGTCCGGACAGGGGGCCAAGAGACCCAGTACTTC. Together with reference TRBV29-1 and TRBJ2-5, the CDR3 gives the full variable domain: SAVISQKPSRDICQRGTSLTIQCQVDSQVTMMFWYRQQPGQSLTLIATANQGSEATYESGFVIDKFPISRPNLTFSTLTVSNMSPEDSSIYLCSVRTGGQETQYFGPGTRLLVL.

The chain uses TRBV19 and TRBJ2-3; 12 nucleotides line up with TRBD2. CDR1 is LNHDA, CDR2 SQIVND, per germline (reference sequence). There are 17 residues in the CDR3. V gave up 2 bases and J gave up 2 bases; unmatched junction bases: 5. CDR3 sequence reads: CASSILLAGGPTDTQYF. CDR3 sequence (DNA): TGTGCCAGTAGTATACTACTAGCGGGGGGTCCCACAGATACGCAGTATTTT. The variable domain in full, with the rest retrieved from reference TRBV19 and TRBJ2-3, is DGGITQSPKYLFRKEGQNVTLSCEQNLNHDAMYWYRQDPGQGLRLIYYSQIVNDFQKGDIAEGYSVSREKKESFPLTVTSAQKNPTAFYLCASSILLAGGPTDTQYFGPGTRLTVL.

This clone was observed a few times. This chain links TRBV18 with TRBJ2-2; the match to TRBD1 covers 8 bases. Germline loops: CDR1 KGHSH, CDR2 LQKENI. V lost 3 bases to trimming and J lost 1 base; unmatched junction nucleotides: 4. The CDR3 extends over 16 amino acids. DNA of the CDR3: TGTGCCAGCTCACCCTTGGACAGGGAGAACACCGGGGAGCTGTTTTTT. It yields the protein CASSPLDRENTGELFF.

The rearrangement joins TRBV19 to TRBJ1-3; 9 nucleotides match TRBD1. This CDR3 region has 13 residues. Germline CDR1 reads LNHDA; CDR2 reads SQIVND (reference sequence). Unmatched junction bases numbered 1, after V lost 5 bases and J lost 5 bases. The CDR3 is CASSDRGRNTIYF. The CDR3 DNA follows: TGTGCCAGTAGTGACAGGGGGAGAAACACCATATATTTT.

The chain joins TRBV6-6 to TRBJ1-3; D not resolved. Germline V gene data show CDR1 as MNHNY and CDR2 as SVGAGI (reference sequence). V was trimmed by 6 bases and J by 2 bases, leaving 8 bases between them. This CDR3 has 13 amino acids. CDR3 bases: TGTGCCAGCAGCCTAAACCCTGGAAACACCATATATTTT. Protein product: CASSLNPGNTIYF.

The chain is built from TRBV21-1 and TRBJ2-7; the table calls TRBD1, which could not be checked here. TRBV21-1 is a pseudogene. This CDR3 has 15 amino acids. CDR3 protein: CASSVRDRESYEQYF. For the CDR3, the DNA is TGTGCCAGCAGCGTCCGGGACAGGGAGTCCTACGAGCAGTACTTC.

This clone was counted at least ten times. The chain employs TRBV20-1 and TRBJ1-5; D is perhaps TRBD1 (5 bases). The CDR3 runs 17 residues. Germline V gene lookup returns CDR1 DFQATT and CDR2 SNEGSKA (reference sequence). Deletions cut 3 bases from V and 0 bases from J, with 18 bases between. CDR3 DNA: TGCAGTGCTAGTTCGGGGTCGGGGGTTGGTAGCAATCAGCCCCAGCATTTT. It codes for CSASSGSGVGSNQPQHF.

This clone is a singleton in its sample. The V gene is TRBV6-5, the J gene TRBJ2-2; 8 bases align to TRBD1. The trim removed 8 bases at V and 4 bases at J, leaving 6 bases unmatched. CDR1 MNHEY and CDR2 SVGAGI come from the germline V gene. CDR3 length: 14 amino acids. CDR3 region: CASRGQESTGELFF. The CDR3 nucleotides read TGTGCCAGCCGGGGACAGGAGTCCACCGGGGAGCTGTTTTTT.

The chain couples TRBV27 to TRBJ2-7; D perhaps matches TRBD1 (6 bases). The CDR3 spans 13 residues. Trimming left V 2 bases short and J 3 bases short, with 8 bases between. From germline, CDR1 is MNHEY and CDR2 SMNVEV (reference sequence). DNA for the CDR3: TGTGCCAGCAGTTTAGAGGGGGACTACGAGCAGTACTTC. Amino acid sequence: CASSLEGDYEQYF.

The chain couples TRBV5-1 to TRBJ1-2; TRBD1 matches at 7 bases. J was trimmed by 1 base and V by 4 bases; bases with no gene match: 7. Per germline, CDR1 SGHRS and CDR2 YFSETQ. CDR3 length equals 15 residues. The DNA of the CDR3 is TGCGCCAGCAGCCCCTCCGGGACAGTTAACTATGGCTACACCTTC. It specifies CASSPSGTVNYGYTF.

As DNA, the CDR3 is TGCGCCAGCAGCTTGGCCTCCGGGGAGAGCTCCTATAATTCACCCCTCCACTTT. This encodes CASSLASGESSYNSPLHF. J is TRBJ1-6 and V is TRBV5-1; D gene ambiguous. Trimming took 0 bases from V and 0 from J, leaving 13 bases between them. Germline CDR1 SGHRS, CDR2 YFSETQ. The CDR3 consists of 18 residues.